What follows is one T cell receptor beta chain and its context. Germline V gives CDR1 KGHSH, CDR2 LQKENI. CDR3 length equals 14 residues. Germline trimming cut 3 bases from V and 10 bases from J; bases unmatched to any gene: 4. Sequencing used immunoSEQ multiplex PCR; TCRdb keeps in-frame clones, though not all of them. The sample lists approximately 170,000 clones; 75% to 90% were seen once. This sample was taken from a study of blood T cell repertoires in COVID-19. Study information: The analysed material was cDNA or gDNA that came from T cells, B-cell-depleted T cells, or PBMCs.

The Seattle patients joined while their infection was active and were tracked longitudinally afterward. The TCR comes from a woman in her 70s with COVID-19, enrolled during active disease. The sequencing input was peripheral blood. This chain links TRBV18 with TRBJ1-6; 9 bases agree with TRBD1. DNA for the CDR3: TGTGCCAGCTCACCGGACAGGGGAGTCTCACCCCTCCACTTT. It translates to CASSPDRGVSPLHF. Filled out from reference TRBV18 and TRBJ1-6, the complete variable domain reads NAGVMQNPRHLVRRRGQEARLRCSPMKGHSHVYWYRQLPEEGLKFMVYLQKENIIDESGMPKERFSAEFPKEGPSILRIQQVVRGDSAAYFCASSPDRGVSPLHFGNGTRLTVT.